This is a list of T cell receptor beta chains from one sample in a study of T cell responses to AZD1222 COVID-19 vaccine. Clones were read by immunoSEQ multiplex PCR, and TCRdb kept only the in-frame ones, dropping some. The table lists about 190,000 clones, around 86% of them singletons. The specimen was peripheral blood, collected on day 0 of MenACWY control vaccination. These receptors were obtained from an adult in good health. The CDR3 runs from the conserved cysteine through the conserved F or W. A D gene is named only where the DNA matches it firmly. Clone size is shown for a subset of rows, as once, few, many or a class of expanded clone.

V gene: TRBV10-3
clone size: NA
J gene: TRBJ2-6
D gene: TRBD2
CDR3 protein: CAISDPGLAGSGANVLTF
CDR3 DNA: TGTGCCATCAGTGACCCGGGACTAGCGGGATCGGGGGCCAACGTCCTGACTTTC

V gene: TRBV6-5
clone size: NA
J gene: TRBJ2-2
D gene: NA
CDR3 protein: CASSYSSQGGTGELFF
CDR3 DNA: TGTGCCAGCAGTTACTCGAGCCAGGGCGGCACCGGGGAGCTGTTTTTT

V gene: TRBV5-6
clone size: NA
J gene: TRBJ1-2
D gene: NA
CDR3 protein: CASSSVNYGYTF
CDR3 DNA: TGTGCCAGCAGCTCGGTAAACTATGGCTACACCTTC

V gene: TRBV4-2
clone size: once
J gene: TRBJ2-3
D gene: TRBD2
CDR3 protein: CASSQDLTSGSTRTDTQYF
CDR3 DNA: TGTGCCAGCAGCCAAGACTTGACTAGCGGGAGTACTAGGACAGATACGCAGTATTTT

V gene: TRBV28
clone size: once
J gene: TRBJ1-1
D gene: NA
CDR3 protein: CASSLSARTTRNTEAFF
CDR3 DNA: TGTGCCAGCAGTTTGTCGGCCAGGACCACCCGGAACACTGAAGCTTTCTTT

V gene: TRBV7-2
clone size: NA
J gene: TRBJ1-4
D gene: NA
CDR3 protein: CASSLDPREKLFF
CDR3 DNA: TGTGCCAGCAGCTTAGACCCAAGGGAAAAACTGTTTTTT

V gene: TRBV27
clone size: NA
J gene: TRBJ2-3
D gene: NA
CDR3 protein: CASSLRGGTDTQYF
CDR3 DNA: TGTGCCAGCAGTTTGCGTGGAGGCACAGATACGCAGTATTTT

V gene: TRBV2
clone size: NA
J gene: TRBJ1-1
D gene: NA
CDR3 protein: CASSALEARTEAFF
CDR3 DNA: TGTGCCAGCAGCGCCCTCGAGGCCCGAACTGAAGCTTTCTTT

V gene: TRBV7-9
clone size: NA
J gene: TRBJ2-7
D gene: NA
CDR3 protein: CASSLNREAYEQYF
CDR3 DNA: TGTGCCAGCAGCTTAAACAGGGAAGCCTACGAGCAGTACTTC

V gene: TRBV9
clone size: once
J gene: TRBJ2-3
D gene: TRBD2
CDR3 protein: CASSASGGAIVRTDTQYF
CDR3 DNA: TGTGCCAGCAGCGCTAGCGGGGGGGCCATAGTTAGAACAGATACGCAGTATTTT

V gene: TRBV5-5
clone size: once
J gene: TRBJ2-3
D gene: NA
CDR3 protein: CASRSRDIVSTDTQYF
CDR3 DNA: TGTGCCAGCAGATCCCGGGACATAGTATCCACAGATACGCAGTATTTT